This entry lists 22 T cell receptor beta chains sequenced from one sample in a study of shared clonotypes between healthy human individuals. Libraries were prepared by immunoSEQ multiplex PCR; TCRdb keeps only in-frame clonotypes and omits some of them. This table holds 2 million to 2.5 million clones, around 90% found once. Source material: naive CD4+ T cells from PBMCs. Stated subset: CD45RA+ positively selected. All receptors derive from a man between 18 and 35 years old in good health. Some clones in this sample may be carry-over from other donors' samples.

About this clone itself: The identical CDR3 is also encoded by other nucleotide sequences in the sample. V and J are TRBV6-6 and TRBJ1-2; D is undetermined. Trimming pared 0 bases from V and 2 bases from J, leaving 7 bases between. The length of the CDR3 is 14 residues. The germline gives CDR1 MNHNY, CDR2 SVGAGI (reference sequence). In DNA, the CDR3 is TGTGCCAGCAGTTACTCGGGAGGGAACTATGGCTACACCTTC. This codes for CASSYSGGNYGYTF.

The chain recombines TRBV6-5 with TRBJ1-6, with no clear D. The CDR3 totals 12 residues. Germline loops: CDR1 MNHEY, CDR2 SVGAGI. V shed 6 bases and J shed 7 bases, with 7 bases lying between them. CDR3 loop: CASRVLNSPLHF. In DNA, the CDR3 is TGTGCCAGCAGGGTCCTCAATTCACCCCTCCACTTT.

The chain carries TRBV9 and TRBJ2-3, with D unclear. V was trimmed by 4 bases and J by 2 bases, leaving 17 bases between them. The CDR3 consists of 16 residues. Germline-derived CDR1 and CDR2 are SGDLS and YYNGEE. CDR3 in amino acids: CASSLSSVAPTDTQYF. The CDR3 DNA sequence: TGTGCCAGCAGCCTTAGTTCCGTCGCCCCCACAGATACGCAGTATTTT.

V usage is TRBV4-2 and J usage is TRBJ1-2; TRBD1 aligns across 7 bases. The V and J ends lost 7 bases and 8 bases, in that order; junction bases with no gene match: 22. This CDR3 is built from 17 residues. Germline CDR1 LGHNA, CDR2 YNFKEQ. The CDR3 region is CASTHEQGRRGKWGYTF. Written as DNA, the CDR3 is TGTGCCAGCACACACGAACAGGGGAGAAGGGGAAAGTGGGGCTACACCTTC.

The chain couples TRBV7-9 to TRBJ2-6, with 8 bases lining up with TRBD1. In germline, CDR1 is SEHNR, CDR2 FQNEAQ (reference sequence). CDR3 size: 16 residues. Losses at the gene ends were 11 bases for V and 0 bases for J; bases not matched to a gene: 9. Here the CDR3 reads CAAEGQAISGANVLTF. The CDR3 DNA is TGTGCCGCCGAGGGACAGGCAATCTCTGGGGCCAACGTCCTGACTTTC.

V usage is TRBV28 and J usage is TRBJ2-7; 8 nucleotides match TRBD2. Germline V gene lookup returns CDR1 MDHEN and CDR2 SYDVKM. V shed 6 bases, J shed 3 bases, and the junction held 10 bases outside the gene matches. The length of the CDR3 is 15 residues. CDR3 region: CASSPGGATNYEQYF. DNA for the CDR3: TGTGCCAGCAGCCCCGGGGGGGCCACGAACTACGAGCAGTACTTC.

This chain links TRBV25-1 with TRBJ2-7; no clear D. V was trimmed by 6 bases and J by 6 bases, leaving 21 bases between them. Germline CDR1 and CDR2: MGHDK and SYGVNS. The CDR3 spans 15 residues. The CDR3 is CASRKVRLEFGEQYF. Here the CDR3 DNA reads TGTGCCAGCAGGAAAGTAAGGCTAGAGTTCGGCGAGCAGTACTTC.

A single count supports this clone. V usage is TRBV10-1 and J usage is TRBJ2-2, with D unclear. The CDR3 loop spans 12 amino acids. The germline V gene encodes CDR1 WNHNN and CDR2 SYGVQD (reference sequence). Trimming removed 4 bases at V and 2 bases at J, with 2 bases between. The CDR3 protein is CASSGNTGELFF. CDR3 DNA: TGCGCCAGCAGTGGCAACACCGGGGAGCTGTTTTTT.

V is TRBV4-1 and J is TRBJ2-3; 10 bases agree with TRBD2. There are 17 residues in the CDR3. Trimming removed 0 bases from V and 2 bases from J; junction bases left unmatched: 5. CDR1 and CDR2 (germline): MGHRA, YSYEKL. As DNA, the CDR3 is TGCGCCAGCAGCCAAGATCGTACTAGCGGGGCCACAGATACGCAGTATTTT. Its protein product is CASSQDRTSGATDTQYF.

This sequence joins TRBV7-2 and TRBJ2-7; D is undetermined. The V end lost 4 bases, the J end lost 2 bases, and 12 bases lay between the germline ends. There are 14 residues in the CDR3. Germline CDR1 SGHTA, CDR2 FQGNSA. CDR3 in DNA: TGTGCCAGCAGCTACCGGACGGGCGCCTACGAGCAGTACTTC. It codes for CASSYRTGAYEQYF.

The CDR3 region has the DNA TGTGCCAGCAGTTTATTAGCTAGCGGTGATTTGACCCAGTACTTC. Translation: CASSLLASGDLTQYF. The chain employs TRBV27 and TRBJ2-5; TRBD2 matches at 7 bases. This CDR3 is 15 amino acids long. Germline CDR1 MNHEY, CDR2 SMNVEV (reference sequence). J lost 7 bases, V lost 1 base, and 9 bases had no gene match.

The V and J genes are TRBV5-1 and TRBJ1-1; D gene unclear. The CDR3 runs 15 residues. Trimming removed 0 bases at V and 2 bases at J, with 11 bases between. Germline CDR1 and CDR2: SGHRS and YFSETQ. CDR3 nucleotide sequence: TGCGCCAGCAGCTTGGGTTCCCCAGGTAACACTGAAGCTTTCTTT. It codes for CASSLGSPGNTEAFF.

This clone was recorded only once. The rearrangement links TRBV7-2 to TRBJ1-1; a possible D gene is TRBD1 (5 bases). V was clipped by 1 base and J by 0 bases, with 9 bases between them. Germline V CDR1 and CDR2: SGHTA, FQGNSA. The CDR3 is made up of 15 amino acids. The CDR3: CASSLGPGMNTEAFF. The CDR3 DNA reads TGTGCCAGCAGCTTAGGTCCAGGGATGAACACTGAAGCTTTCTTT.

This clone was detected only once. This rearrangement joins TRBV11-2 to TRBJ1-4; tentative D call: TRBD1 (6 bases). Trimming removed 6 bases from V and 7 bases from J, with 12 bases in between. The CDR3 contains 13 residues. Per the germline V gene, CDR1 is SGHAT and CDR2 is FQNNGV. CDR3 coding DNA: TGTGCCAGCAGACAGGGATTCGGTGAAAAACTGTTTTTT. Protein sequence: CASRQGFGEKLFF.

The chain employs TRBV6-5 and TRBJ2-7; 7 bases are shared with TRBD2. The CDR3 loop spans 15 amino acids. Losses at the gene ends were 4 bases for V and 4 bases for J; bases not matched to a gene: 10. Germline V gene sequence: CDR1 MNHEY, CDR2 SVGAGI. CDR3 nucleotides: TGTGCCAGCAGTTGGGAGGGAGGAGGGGTTTACGAGCAGTACTTC. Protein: CASSWEGGGVYEQYF.

The CDR3 here is CASSLVLAASEETQYF. CDR3 bases: TGTGCCAGCAGCTTAGTTTTAGCTGCCTCCGAAGAGACCCAGTACTTC. This sequence joins TRBV11-2 and TRBJ2-5, with no clear D. This CDR3 has 16 residues. The V and J ends lost 1 base and 3 bases respectively, with 15 bases between them. Germline loops: CDR1 SGHAT, CDR2 FQNNGV. Using reference TRBV11-2 and TRBJ2-5 for the parts outside the CDR3, the full variable domain is EAGVAQSPRYKIIEKRQSVAFWCNPISGHATLYWYQQILGQGPKLLIQFQNNGVVDDSQLPKDRFSAERLKGVDSTLKIQPAKLEDSAVYLCASSLVLAASEETQYFGPGTRLLVL.

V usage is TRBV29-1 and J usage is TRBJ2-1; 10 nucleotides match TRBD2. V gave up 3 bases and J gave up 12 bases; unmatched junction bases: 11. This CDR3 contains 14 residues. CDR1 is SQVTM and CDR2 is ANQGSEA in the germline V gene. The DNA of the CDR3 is TGCAGCGTTGAGGCTAGCGGGAGATTTGGCGGGCAGTTCTTC. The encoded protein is CSVEASGRFGGQFF.

The CDR3 nucleotides read TGTGCCAGCAGTGAAGCCGGGGGAAGCTCTGGAAACACCATATATTTT. This sequence encodes CASSEAGGSSGNTIYF. The gene calls are TRBV6-1 and TRBJ1-3; possibly TRBD1 for D (5 bases). The CDR3 contains 16 residues. From germline, CDR1 is MNHNS and CDR2 SASEGT. The V end lost 0 bases, the J end lost 0 bases, and 9 bases lay between the germline ends.

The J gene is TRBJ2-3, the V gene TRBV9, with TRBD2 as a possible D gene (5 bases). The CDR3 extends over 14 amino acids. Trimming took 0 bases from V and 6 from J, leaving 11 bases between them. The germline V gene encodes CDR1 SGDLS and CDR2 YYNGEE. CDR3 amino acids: CASSVVGESDTQYF. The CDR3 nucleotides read TGTGCCAGCAGCGTAGTCGGGGAGAGCGATACGCAGTATTTT.

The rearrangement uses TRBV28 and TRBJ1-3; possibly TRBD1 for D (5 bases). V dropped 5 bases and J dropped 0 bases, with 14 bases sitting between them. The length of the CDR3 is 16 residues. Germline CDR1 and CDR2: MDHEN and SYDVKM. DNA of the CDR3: TGTGCCAGCAGTGGGGCAGGTTCTTACTCTGGAAACACCATATATTTT. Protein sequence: CASSGAGSYSGNTIYF.

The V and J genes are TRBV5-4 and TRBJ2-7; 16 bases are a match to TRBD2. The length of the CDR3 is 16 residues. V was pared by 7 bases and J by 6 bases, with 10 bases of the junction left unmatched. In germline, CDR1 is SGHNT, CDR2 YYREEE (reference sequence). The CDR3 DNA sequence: TGTGCCAGCGCAGTGGGACTAGCGGGAGGGCCGGTCGAGCAGTACTTC. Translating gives CASAVGLAGGPVEQYF.

DNA for the CDR3: TGTGCCAGTAGTTGGAGGCCAGGGAGGGACGGGGAGCTGTTTTTT. Amino acid sequence: CASSWRPGRDGELFF. This chain links TRBV19 with TRBJ2-2; 7 bases are a match to TRBD2. Germline V gene data show CDR1 as LNHDA and CDR2 as SQIVND (reference sequence). Germline trimming cut 5 bases from V and 7 bases from J; bases unmatched to any gene: 10. CDR3 length equals 15 residues.